This is a list of T cell receptor beta chains from one sample in a study of T cells after yellow fever vaccination. TCRdb re-analysed the 5' RACE reads in MiXCR, keeping a single row per CDR3 protein. This table holds approximately 450,000 distinct CDR3 sequences, approximately 18% found once. The source material was PBMCs, sampled before the yellow fever booster vaccination. Receptors originate from a man between 18 and 35 years old who received the YFV17D yellow fever vaccine. Both conserved end residues are trimmed from each CDR3. Rows may omit the clone size; those that give it use once, few, many or a size class.

clone_size v_call cdr3_aa
- TRBV20-1 SVTVSPYHSPLH
- TRBV6-5 ASSTTGQGVGYT
- TRBV12-3/TRBV12-4 ASSLNFPGGGQPQH
many TRBV5-1 ASSLDAYNEQF
- TRBV18 ASSPWTGKNTEAF
few TRBV5-1 ASSLRASGGSVQETQY
few TRBV6-2/TRBV6-3 ASRSWGANVYRNEQF
- TRBV5-1 ASSPTSSSTDTQY
- TRBV7-9 ASEQRGAQGDTQY
few TRBV7-3 ASSLALDVQAF
- TRBV7-2 ASSFWGALSGYT
- TRBV6-6 ASSYSPAGGNTEAF
many TRBV6-5 ASRGQGTGELF
once TRBV5-6 ASSSPGTEVTEQY
- TRBV10-3 AISDPGQGLYGYT